This T cell receptor beta chain appears in the sequencing data of a study of cytomegalovirus exposure and HLA in healthy donors. This PCR relied on a set of 60 Vbeta primers and 13 Jbeta primers. Data came from immunoSEQ multiplex PCR; TCRdb stores just in-frame clones and leaves some out. The repertoire has tens of thousands of clones, about four fifths of them found once; the top ten carry roughly 7%. The CDR3 runs to 13 residues. Trimming took 5 bases from V and 2 from J, leaving 9 bases between them. The germline V gene has CDR1 SEHNR and CDR2 FQNEAQ (reference sequence). Sequenced sample: PBMCs. The chain combines TRBV7-9 with TRBJ1-2; possibly TRBD1 for D (6 bases). The sequence came from a man younger than 45 in good health and CMV-seropositive. CDR3 bases: TGTGCCAGCAGCACCGGGACAAACTATGGCTACACCTTC. Its protein product is CASSTGTNYGYTF.